This is a list of T cell receptor beta chains from one sample in a study of cytomegalovirus exposure and HLA in healthy donors. Repertoires were generated with immunoSEQ multiplex PCR, while TCRdb's copy carries only in-frame clones and drops some. The sample records about 140,000 clones, over 60% being singletons. Sequenced material: PBMCs. Receptors originate from a woman aged 55-75 years in good health and CMV-seronegative. CDR3s include the opening cysteine and the closing phenylalanine or tryptophan. D genes are given only for firm matches. The listing skips clone size in some rows; elsewhere it reads once, few, many or a size class.

TRBD2 TRBJ2-6 TRBV10-3 NA 18 TGTGCCATCAGTGCCCTAGCGGGGGGAAGTGCTGGGGCCAACGTCCTGACTTTC CAISALAGGSAGANVLTF
NA TRBJ1-1 TRBV7-2 NA 14 TGTGCCAGCAGCACTAACAGGATTAACACTGAAGCTTTCTTT CASSTNRINTEAFF
NA TRBJ2-1 TRBV27 NA 13 TGTGCCAGCAGTCTCGGGGGTCTGGGGGAGCAGTTCTTC CASSLGGLGEQFF
TRBD2 TRBJ2-3 TRBV7-2 NA 16 TGTGCCAGCAGCCCATTACTAGCGGGAGGCACAGATACGCAGTATTTT CASSPLLAGGTDTQYF
TRBD2 TRBJ2-7 TRBV19 NA 16 TGTGCCACCACACCTCGGACGGGAGGGAGCTCCTACGAGCAGTACTTC CATTPRTGGSSYEQYF
TRBD2 TRBJ2-2 TRBV7-9 few 16 TGTGCCAGCACCCCTGGGGCGGGAGAAGGCACCGGGGAGCTGTTTTTT CASTPGAGEGTGELFF
TRBD2 TRBJ2-7 TRBV6-5 NA 14 TGTGCCAGCAAAAGGGGACTAGCGGCCTACGAGCAGTACTTC CASKRGLAAYEQYF
TRBD1 TRBJ1-1 TRBV4-1 few 16 TGCGCCAGCAGCCAAGACCAGACAGGGGCGAACACTGAAGCTTTCTTT CASSQDQTGANTEAFF
TRBD2 TRBJ2-2 TRBV9 NA 18 TGTGCCAGCAGCCTAGGACTAGCGGGGGGACCCAACACCGGGGAGCTGTTTTTT CASSLGLAGGPNTGELFF
TRBD1 TRBJ1-2 TRBV7-9 NA 13 TGTTCCAGCAGCCGGGACAGTTCCTATGGCTACACCTTC CSSSRDSSYGYTF
NA TRBJ2-7 TRBV5-4 NA 13 TGTGCCAGCAGCTCTGCCGTGCAACCCGGGCAGTACTTC CASSSAVQPGQYF
TRBD1 TRBJ2-2 TRBV11-2 once 16 TGTGCCAGCAGCTTGCTCCGGGACAGGGGGGCCGGGGAGCTGTTTTTT CASSLLRDRGAGELFF
NA TRBJ2-3 TRBV20-1 NA 10 TGCGCGGGACTGCATGGGGGGCAGTATTTT CAGLHGGQYF
NA TRBJ2-7 TRBV7-3 NA 13 TGTGCCAGCAGCCGAGACAATTCCTACGAGCAGTACTTC CASSRDNSYEQYF
NA TRBJ1-2 TRBV5-8 NA 12 TGTGCCAGCAGTTTGTTGGGGGGTGGCTACACCTTC CASSLLGGGYTF
NA TRBJ2-3 TRBV27 NA 14 TGTGCCAGCAGTTTCTGGGGCTACACAGATACGCAGTATTTT CASSFWGYTDTQYF
NA TRBJ2-5 TRBV9 NA 14 TGTGCCAGCAGCGTACCCTTGTTGGGGGGGACCCAGTACTTC CASSVPLLGGTQYF
NA TRBJ2-5 TRBV23-1 NA 14 TGCGCCAGCAGTCAAGGATGGCAGCGAGAGACCCAGTACTTC CASSQGWQRETQYF
NA TRBJ2-6 TRBV5-1 NA 15 TGCGCCAGCAGCGGAGGGGGCGCCGGGGCCAACGTCCTGACTTTC CASSGGGAGANVLTF
TRBD1 TRBJ2-2 TRBV23-1 NA 16 TGCGCCAGCACGGACAGGGGGGAGGGAATCACCGGGGAGCTGTTTTTT CASTDRGEGITGELFF
NA TRBJ2-1 TRBV9 NA 15 TGTGCCAGCAGCCCAACCCCCCCGGGGGTGCATGAGCAGTTCTTC CASSPTPPGVHEQFF